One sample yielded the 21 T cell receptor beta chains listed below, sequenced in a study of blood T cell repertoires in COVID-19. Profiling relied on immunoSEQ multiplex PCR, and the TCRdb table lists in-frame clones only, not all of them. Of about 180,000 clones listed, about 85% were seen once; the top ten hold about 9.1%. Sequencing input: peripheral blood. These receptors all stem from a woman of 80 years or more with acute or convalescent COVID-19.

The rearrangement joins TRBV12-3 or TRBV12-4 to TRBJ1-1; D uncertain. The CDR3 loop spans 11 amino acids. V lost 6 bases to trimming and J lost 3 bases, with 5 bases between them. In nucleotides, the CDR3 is TGTGCCAGCAGGGTAGACACTGAAGCTTTCTTT. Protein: CASRVDTEAFF.

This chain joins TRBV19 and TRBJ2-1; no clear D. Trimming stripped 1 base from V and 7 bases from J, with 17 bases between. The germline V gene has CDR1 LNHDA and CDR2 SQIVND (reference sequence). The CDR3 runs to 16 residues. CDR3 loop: CASSIAAPPTGNEQFF. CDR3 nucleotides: TGTGCCAGTAGTATAGCGGCCCCTCCGACCGGGAATGAGCAGTTCTTC.

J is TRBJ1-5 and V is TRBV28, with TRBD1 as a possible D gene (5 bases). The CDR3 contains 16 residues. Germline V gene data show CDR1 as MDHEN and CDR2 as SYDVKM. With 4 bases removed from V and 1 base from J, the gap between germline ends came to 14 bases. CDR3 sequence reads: CASSSAGFRSNQPQHF. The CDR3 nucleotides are TGTGCCAGCAGTTCGGCAGGGTTCCGGAGCAATCAGCCCCAGCATTTT.

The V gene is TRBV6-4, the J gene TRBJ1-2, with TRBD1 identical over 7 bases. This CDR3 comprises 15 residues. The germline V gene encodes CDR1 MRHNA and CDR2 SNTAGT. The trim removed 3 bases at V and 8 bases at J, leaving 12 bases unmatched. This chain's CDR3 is CASSEQGGLIQGYTF. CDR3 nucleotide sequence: TGTGCCAGCAGTGAGCAGGGGGGATTGATTCAAGGCTACACCTTC.

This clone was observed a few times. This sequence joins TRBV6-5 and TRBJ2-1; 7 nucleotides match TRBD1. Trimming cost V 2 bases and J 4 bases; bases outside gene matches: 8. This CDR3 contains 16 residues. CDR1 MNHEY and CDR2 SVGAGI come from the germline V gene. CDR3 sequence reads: CASSYPLGGGYNEQFF. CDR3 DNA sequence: TGTGCCAGCAGTTACCCCTTAGGGGGCGGATACAATGAGCAGTTCTTC.

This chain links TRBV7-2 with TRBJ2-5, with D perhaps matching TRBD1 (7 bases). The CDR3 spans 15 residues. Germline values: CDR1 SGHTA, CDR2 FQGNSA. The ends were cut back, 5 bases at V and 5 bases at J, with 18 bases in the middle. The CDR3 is CASSPRRGVAETQYF. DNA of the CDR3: TGTGCCAGCAGCCCCCGCAGGGGGGTGGCGGAGACCCAGTACTTC.

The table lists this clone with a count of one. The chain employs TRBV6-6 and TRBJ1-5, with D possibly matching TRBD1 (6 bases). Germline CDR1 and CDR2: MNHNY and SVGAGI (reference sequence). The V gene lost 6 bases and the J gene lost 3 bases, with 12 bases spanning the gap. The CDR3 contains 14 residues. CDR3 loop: CASSFNRANQPQHF. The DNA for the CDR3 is TGTGCCAGCAGCTTTAACAGGGCCAATCAGCCCCAGCATTTT.

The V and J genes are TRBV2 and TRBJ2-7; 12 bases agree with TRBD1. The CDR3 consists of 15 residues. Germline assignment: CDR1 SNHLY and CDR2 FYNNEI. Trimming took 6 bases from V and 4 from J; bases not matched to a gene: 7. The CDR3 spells CASREPGQGAYEQYF. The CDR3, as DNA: TGTGCCAGCAGAGAGCCGGGACAGGGGGCTTACGAGCAGTACTTC.

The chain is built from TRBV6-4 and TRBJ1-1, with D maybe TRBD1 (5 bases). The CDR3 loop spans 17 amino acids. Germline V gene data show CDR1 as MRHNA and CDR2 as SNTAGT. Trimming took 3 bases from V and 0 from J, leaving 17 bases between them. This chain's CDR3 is CASSEGGTVYLNTEAFF. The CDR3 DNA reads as TGTGCCAGCAGTGAGGGAGGGACGGTATACCTGAACACTGAAGCTTTCTTT.

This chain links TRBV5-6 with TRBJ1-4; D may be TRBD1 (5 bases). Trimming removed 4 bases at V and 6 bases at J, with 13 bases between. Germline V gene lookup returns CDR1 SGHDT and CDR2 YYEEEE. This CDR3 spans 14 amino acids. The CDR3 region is CASSRRWGDEKLFF. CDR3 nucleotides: TGTGCCAGCAGCCGCCGGTGGGGCGATGAAAAACTGTTTTTT.

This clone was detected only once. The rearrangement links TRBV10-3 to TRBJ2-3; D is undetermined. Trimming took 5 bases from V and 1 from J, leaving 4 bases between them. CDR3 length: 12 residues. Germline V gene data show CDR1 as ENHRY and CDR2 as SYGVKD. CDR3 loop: CAISSGTDTQYF. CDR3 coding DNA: TGTGCCATCAGTTCAGGCACAGATACGCAGTATTTT.

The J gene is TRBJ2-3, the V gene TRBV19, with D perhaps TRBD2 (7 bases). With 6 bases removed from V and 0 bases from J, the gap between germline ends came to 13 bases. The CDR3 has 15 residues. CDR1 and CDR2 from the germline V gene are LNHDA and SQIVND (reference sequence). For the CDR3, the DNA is TGTGCCAGTAGCCAGGGGAGGGTTAGCACAGATACGCAGTATTTT. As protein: CASSQGRVSTDTQYF.

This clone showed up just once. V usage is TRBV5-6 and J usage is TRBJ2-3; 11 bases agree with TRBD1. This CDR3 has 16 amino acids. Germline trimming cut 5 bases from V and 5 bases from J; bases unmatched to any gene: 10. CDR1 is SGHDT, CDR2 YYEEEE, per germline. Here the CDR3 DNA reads TGTGCCAGCAGTCGGGCTAGGACAGGGGGCCGAGATACGCAGTATTTT. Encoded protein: CASSRARTGGRDTQYF.

For the CDR3, the DNA is TGTGCCAGCTTCCCCGGAGGGGATGAAAAACTGTTTTTT. This sequence encodes CASFPGGDEKLFF. The V and J genes are TRBV2 and TRBJ1-4; maybe TRBD1 (5 bases). Germline lookup yields CDR1 SNHLY and CDR2 FYNNEI. The length of the CDR3 is 13 residues. Trimming cost V 8 bases and J 6 bases, with 13 bases left between them.

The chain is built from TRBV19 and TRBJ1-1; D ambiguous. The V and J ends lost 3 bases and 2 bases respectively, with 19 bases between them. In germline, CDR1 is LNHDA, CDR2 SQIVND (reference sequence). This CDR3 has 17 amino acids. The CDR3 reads CASSMAYARLENTEAFF. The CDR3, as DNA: TGTGCCAGTAGTATGGCCTATGCGAGGTTGGAAAACACTGAAGCTTTCTTT.

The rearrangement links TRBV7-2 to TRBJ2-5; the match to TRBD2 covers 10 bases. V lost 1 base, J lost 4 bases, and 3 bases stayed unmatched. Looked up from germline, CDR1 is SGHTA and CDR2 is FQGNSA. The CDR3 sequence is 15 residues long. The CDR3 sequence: CASSLEAGGLETQYF. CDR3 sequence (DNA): TGTGCCAGCAGCTTAGAAGCGGGGGGGCTAGAGACCCAGTACTTC.

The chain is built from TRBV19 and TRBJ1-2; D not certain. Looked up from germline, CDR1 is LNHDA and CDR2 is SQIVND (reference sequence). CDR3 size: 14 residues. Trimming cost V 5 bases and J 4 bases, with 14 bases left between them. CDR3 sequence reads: CASSSLSSTYGYTF. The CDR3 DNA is TGTGCCAGTAGTTCATTGAGTTCTACCTATGGCTACACCTTC.

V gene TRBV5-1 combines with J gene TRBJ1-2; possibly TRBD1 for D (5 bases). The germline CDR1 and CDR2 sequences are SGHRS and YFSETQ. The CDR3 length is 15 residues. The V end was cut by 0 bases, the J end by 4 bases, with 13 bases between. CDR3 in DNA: TGCGCCAGCAGCTTGGACGGCAGGGAGGGCTATGGCTACACCTTC. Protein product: CASSLDGREGYGYTF.

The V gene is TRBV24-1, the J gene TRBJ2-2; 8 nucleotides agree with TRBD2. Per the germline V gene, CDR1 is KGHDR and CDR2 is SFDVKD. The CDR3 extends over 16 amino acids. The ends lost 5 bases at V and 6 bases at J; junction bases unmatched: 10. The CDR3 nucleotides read TGTGCCACCAGTGCCAGGACTAGCTGGGGGCCCGGGGAGCTGTTTTTT. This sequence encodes CATSARTSWGPGELFF.

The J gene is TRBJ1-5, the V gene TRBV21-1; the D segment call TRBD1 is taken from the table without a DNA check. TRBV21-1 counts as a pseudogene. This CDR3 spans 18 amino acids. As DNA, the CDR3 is TGTGCCAGCACCATTCTCCGGGACAGAGATTTACAAAATCAGCCCCAGCATTTT. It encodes CASTILRDRDLQNQPQHF.

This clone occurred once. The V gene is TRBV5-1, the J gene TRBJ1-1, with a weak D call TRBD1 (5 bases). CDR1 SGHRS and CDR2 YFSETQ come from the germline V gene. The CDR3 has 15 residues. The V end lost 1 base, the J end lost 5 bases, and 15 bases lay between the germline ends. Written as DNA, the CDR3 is TGCGCCAGCAGCTTGCTGCAGGGTGGAAGAACTGAAGCTTTCTTT. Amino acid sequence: CASSLLQGGRTEAFF. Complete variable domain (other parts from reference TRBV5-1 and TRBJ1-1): KAGVTQTPRYLIKTRGQQVTLSCSPISGHRSVSWYQQTPGQGLQFLFEYFSETQRNKGNFPGRFSGRQFSNSRSEMNVSTLELGDSALYLCASSLLQGGRTEAFFGQGTRLTVV.